The 25 T cell receptor beta chains reported below all come from one sample, sequenced in a study of vaccination and CD4 T cells after COVID-19. Treatment indicated: 10-day PBMC culture with coronavirus spike peptide pools or control peptides (ViraFEST assay). Antigens for these TCRs are unknown. Sequencing of DNA taken from cultured CD4+ T cells relied on the Oncomine TCR Beta short-read assay. TCRdb fed the PCR reads into MiXCR, producing one record per CDR3 protein. The repertoire holds roughly 13,000 distinct CDR3 sequences, with around a third as singletons. Sequenced material: CD4+ T cells from blood, cultured in vitro, taken after SARS-CoV-2 vaccination. The receptors were gathered from a human donor who had recovered from COVID-19.

A few counts support this clonotype. The chain links TRBV20-1 to TRBJ2-2; 10 nucleotides match TRBD1. The CDR3 extends over 16 amino acids. From germline, CDR1 is DFQATT and CDR2 SNEGSKA (reference sequence). V dropped 6 bases and J dropped 2; count of bases not matched to a gene: 9. The CDR3 here is CSADARDRGNTGELFF. CDR3 nucleotide sequence: TGCAGTGCCGACGCGAGGGACAGGGGTAACACCGGGGAGCTGTTTTTT.

The chain employs TRBV28 and TRBJ1-2; a possible D gene is TRBD1 (5 bases). Germline lookup yields CDR1 MDHEN and CDR2 SYDVKM. V lost 3 bases and J 6 bases, leaving 11 bases between the germline ends. This CDR3 comprises 13 residues. CDR3 nucleotide sequence: TGTGCCAGCAGTTTCTCAGGGAGGGATGGCTACACCTTC. Its translation: CASSFSGRDGYTF.

In this sample, this clonotype turned up a few times. This chain connects TRBV20-1 to TRBJ2-3, with 7 positions matching TRBD1. This CDR3 contains 13 residues. V gave up 6 bases and J gave up 9 bases; unmatched junction bases: 12. Germline V gene data show CDR1 as DFQATT and CDR2 as SNEGSKA (reference sequence). The CDR3 reads CSADLRDSETQYF. The CDR3 bases are TGCAGTGCAGACCTAAGGGACAGTGAGACGCAGTATTTT.

The table lists this clonotype with a few counts. J is TRBJ2-7 and V is TRBV12-3 or TRBV12-4, with TRBD2 matching over 8 bases. V was clipped by 1 base and J by 2 bases; unmatched bases: 4. The CDR3 extends over 15 amino acids. This chain's CDR3 is CASSLGLARAYEQYF. CDR3 sequence (DNA): TGTGCCAGCAGTTTAGGACTAGCGCGAGCCTACGAGCAGTACTTC.

The J gene is TRBJ2-3, the V gene TRBV25-1; no clear D. Germline CDR1 and CDR2: MGHDK and SYGVNS. V was cut by 3 bases and J by 2 bases, with 6 bases left in between. This CDR3 comprises 13 residues. Here the CDR3 reads CASSEWITDTQYF. In DNA form, the CDR3 reads TGTGCCAGCAGTGAGTGGATCACAGATACGCAGTATTTT.

By sample share, this clonotype is medium-sized (0.01 to 0.1%). The J gene is TRBJ1-5, the V gene TRBV20-1; 7 nucleotides match TRBD1. CDR1 and CDR2 (germline): DFQATT, SNEGSKA (reference sequence). CDR3 size: 13 residues. Trimming at V came to 8 bases and at J to 2 bases, leaving 6 bases not matched to a gene. The CDR3 reads CSSNGQGNQPQHF. DNA for the CDR3: TGCAGTTCCAACGGACAGGGCAATCAGCCCCAGCATTTT.

The chain joins TRBV7-2 to TRBJ2-5; 8 bases are shared with TRBD1. V trimming: 4 bases; J trimming: 5 bases; junction bases outside the gene matches: 6. The CDR3 consists of 14 residues. From germline, CDR1 is SGHTA and CDR2 FQGNSA. The CDR3 protein is CASSSSRGQETQYF. As DNA, the CDR3 is TGTGCCAGCAGCTCCAGCAGGGGGCAGGAGACCCAGTACTTC. Full variable domain (outside the CDR3, taken from reference TRBV7-2 and TRBJ2-5): GAGVSQSPSNKVTEKGKDVELRCDPISGHTALYWYRQSLGQGLEFLIYFQGNSAPDKSGLPSDRFSAERTGGSVSTLTIQRTQQEDSAVYLCASSSSRGQETQYFGPGTRLLVL.

The gene calls are TRBV6-2 or TRBV6-3 and TRBJ2-7; TRBD1 is a possible D gene (6 bases). Germline V gene sequence: CDR1 MNHEY, CDR2 SVGEGT. Trimming removed 7 bases at V and 7 bases at J, with 17 bases between. This CDR3 is 13 amino acids long. The CDR3 region is CASIPGHRGEQYF. DNA for the CDR3: TGTGCCAGCATCCCGGGACACCGAGGGGAGCAGTACTTC.

This sequence joins TRBV11-3 and TRBJ2-1; 9 nucleotides line up with TRBD1. V lost 0 bases and J lost 3; bases outside the gene matches: 9. This CDR3 region has 18 residues. Germline-derived CDR1 and CDR2 are SGHNT and YENEEA. CDR3 amino acids: CASSLDGTGTNYYNEQFF. CDR3 bases: TGTGCCAGCAGCTTAGATGGGACAGGGACAAACTACTACAATGAGCAGTTCTTC.

The chain has TRBV28 and TRBJ1-2; the D gene is possibly TRBD1 (5 bases). CDR1 and CDR2 from the germline V gene are MDHEN and SYDVKM. Trimming took 4 bases from V and 6 from J, leaving 12 bases between them. The CDR3 covers 13 residues. DNA of the CDR3: TGTGCCAGCAGTTCACCGGGGCAAAATGGCTACACCTTC. Its translation is CASSSPGQNGYTF.

Remarks on this clonotype: Germline is not matched at one junction end, which may reflect a read error. V usage is TRBV6-5 and J usage is TRBJ2-1; 10 bases agree with TRBD2. The CDR3 extends over 13 amino acids. Germline loops: CDR1 MNHEY, CDR2 SVGAGI. The CDR3: CASSYSGLAGELF. As DNA, the CDR3 is TGTGCCAGCAGTTACTCCGGGCTAGCGGGAGAACTCTTC.

The V and J genes are TRBV5-4 and TRBJ2-1, with 12 bases fitting TRBD2. The V gene's germline CDR1 is SGHNT and CDR2 YYREEE (reference sequence). V lost 4 bases, J lost 0 bases, and 8 bases stayed unmatched. The CDR3 has 18 residues. CDR3 loop: CASSPDTSGRLSYNEQFF. DNA of the CDR3: TGTGCCAGCAGCCCCGACACTAGCGGGAGGCTCTCCTACAATGAGCAGTTCTTC.

This clonotype was counted between two and nine times. CDR3 in amino acids: CASSQQGVLGTEAFF. CDR3 nucleotide sequence: TGTGCCAGCAGCCAACAGGGGGTTTTGGGCACTGAAGCTTTCTTT. The chain couples TRBV6-2 or TRBV6-3 to TRBJ1-1; TRBD1 matches 8 bases. This CDR3 contains 15 residues. Germline CDR1 is MNHEY and CDR2 is SVGEGT. J was trimmed by 4 bases and V by 6 bases; bases with no gene match: 10.

The chain uses TRBV10-2 and TRBJ1-1, with a tentative D call TRBD1 (6 bases). This CDR3 is built from 14 residues. V was pared by 7 bases and J by 1 base, with 13 bases between. The germline gives CDR1 WSHSY, CDR2 SAAADI. The CDR3 coding sequence is TGCGCCAGCACCCCACAGGGCCGGAACACTGAAGCTTTCTTT. Protein sequence: CASTPQGRNTEAFF.

The V call is TRBV28, the J call TRBJ1-5; D unclear. The V gene lost 10 bases and the J gene lost 3 bases, with 19 bases spanning the gap. The V gene's germline CDR1 is MDHEN and CDR2 SYDVKM. This CDR3 region has 15 residues. CDR3 DNA: TGTGCCACCAGCTCGGGAGGCGCCTACAATCAGCCCCAGCATTTT. Translation: CATSSGGAYNQPQHF.

The rearrangement uses TRBV24-1 and TRBJ1-1, with D unclear. The V and J ends lost 5 bases and 7 bases respectively, with 28 bases between them. Germline CDR1 KGHDR, CDR2 SFDVKD. CDR3 size: 18 residues. The chain's CDR3 is CATSGVSWTERRKVEAFF. CDR3 in DNA: TGTGCCACCAGTGGGGTTTCGTGGACGGAAAGGAGGAAGGTTGAAGCTTTCTTT.

This clonotype turned up a few times. This chain joins TRBV7-2 and TRBJ2-1; 8 nucleotides line up with TRBD1. Germline V gene lookup returns CDR1 SGHTA and CDR2 FQGNSA. The CDR3 sequence is 16 residues long. Unmatched junction bases numbered 3, after V lost 1 base and J lost 1 base. The CDR3 DNA reads TGTGCCAGCAGCTTAGGAACAGGGGGTTCCTACAATGAGCAGTTCTTC. Its translation: CASSLGTGGSYNEQFF.

The chain is built from TRBV12-3 or TRBV12-4 and TRBJ1-2; 7 nucleotides agree with TRBD1. This CDR3 has 15 amino acids. V gave up 3 bases and J gave up 7 bases; unmatched junction bases: 11. The DNA of the CDR3 is TGTGCCAGCAGTTTCGTGACAGGGAGCAATCGTGGCTACACCTTC. It translates to CASSFVTGSNRGYTF.

The chain carries TRBV27 and TRBJ1-5, with D uncertain. CDR1 is MNHEY, CDR2 SMNVEV, per germline (reference sequence). Trimming pared 6 bases from V and 5 bases from J, leaving 11 bases between. The length of the CDR3 is 13 residues. The CDR3 region is CASRAGLDQPQHF. CDR3 coding DNA: TGTGCCAGCAGAGCGGGGTTGGATCAGCCCCAGCATTTT.

In this sample, this clonotype turned up a few times. V is TRBV29-1 and J is TRBJ2-5; D is ambiguous. The CDR3 covers 11 residues. The germline gives CDR1 SQVTM, CDR2 ANQGSEA. The ends were cut back, 8 bases at V and 5 bases at J, with 12 bases in the middle. CDR3 in amino acids: CSRSVGETQYF. In DNA form, the CDR3 reads TGCAGCAGAAGCGTGGGCGAGACCCAGTACTTC.

The chain carries TRBV20-1 and TRBJ2-3; possibly TRBD2 for D (5 bases). Germline-derived CDR1 and CDR2 are DFQATT and SNEGSKA (reference sequence). The ends were cut back, 1 base at V and 1 base at J, with 15 bases in the middle. The CDR3 extends over 16 amino acids. The CDR3 region has the DNA TGCAGTGCTAGAGCCTCACGAGGGAGAGGCACAGATACGCAGTATTTT. It codes for CSARASRGRGTDTQYF.

The genes are TRBV10-1 and TRBJ2-7; tentative D call: TRBD2 (5 bases). The germline CDR1 and CDR2 sequences are WNHNN and SYGVQD (reference sequence). This CDR3 is built from 14 residues. V was pared by 6 bases and J by 4 bases, with 16 bases between. The CDR3 DNA reads TGCGCCAGCAGATCCCGGACTGGATTATACGAGCAGTACTTC. Translation: CASRSRTGLYEQYF.

This clonotype was seen more than once but under ten times. The CDR3 sequence: CASSDVAGGAANYGYTF. The CDR3 DNA sequence: TGTGCCAGCAGTGATGTGGCAGGGGGCGCGGCTAACTATGGCTACACCTTC. The chain links TRBV6-1 to TRBJ1-2, with 8 bases that match TRBD1. The germline gives CDR1 MNHNS, CDR2 SASEGT. The CDR3 totals 17 residues. Germline trimming cut 3 bases from V and 0 bases from J; bases unmatched to any gene: 9.

The CDR3 sequence: CASSRPGQGFGEQYF. For the CDR3, the DNA is TGTGCCAGCAGCCGACCGGGACAGGGTTTCGGCGAGCAGTACTTC. V usage is TRBV7-9 and J usage is TRBJ2-7; 9 bases align to TRBD1. Trimming took 5 bases from V and 6 from J; bases not matched to a gene: 11. The CDR3 loop spans 15 amino acids. Looked up from germline, CDR1 is SEHNR and CDR2 is FQNEAQ (reference sequence).

The chain is built from TRBV20-1 and TRBJ1-3; no firm D call. Trimming cost V 1 base and J 0 bases, with 7 bases left between them. This CDR3 has 14 residues. Germline V gene data show CDR1 as DFQATT and CDR2 as SNEGSKA (reference sequence). The CDR3 is CSARAGSSGNTIYF. The CDR3 region has the DNA TGCAGTGCTAGAGCGGGAAGCTCTGGAAACACCATATATTTT.